This entry lists 27 T cell receptor beta chains sequenced from one sample in a study of identical twins. TCRdb redid the calling of the 5' RACE reads with MiXCR, one entry per CDR3 protein. The sample contains over 550,000 distinct CDR3 sequences, about 7.1% of which appear only once. These records were also assigned to another study, of yellow fever vaccine responses in identical twins.

Sequencing was performed on PBMCs. These receptors all stem from a woman under 30 in good health.

This chain connects TRBV2 to TRBJ2-5; D gene unclear. Trimming stripped 7 bases from V and 0 bases from J, with 3 bases between. CDR3 size: 11 residues. Germline V gives CDR1 SNHLY, CDR2 FYNNEI. This chain's CDR3 is CASNYQETQYF. The CDR3 DNA follows: TGTGCCAGCAACTACCAAGAGACCCAGTACTTC.

This clonotype has just a few counts. This chain connects TRBV15 to TRBJ1-4, with D unresolved. Trimming took off 5 bases at V and 0 bases at J, with 10 bases between the two ends. Germline CDR1 is LNHNV and CDR2 is YYDKDF (reference sequence). The length of the CDR3 is 15 residues. The CDR3, as DNA: TGTGCCACCAGCGGGAACCCAGCAACTAATGAAAAACTGTTTTTT. Translation gives CATSGNPATNEKLFF.

V usage is TRBV7-6 and J usage is TRBJ1-6; D uncertain. The CDR3 has 15 amino acids. V dropped 1 base and J dropped 5 bases, with 9 bases sitting between them. The germline gives CDR1 SGHVS, CDR2 FNYEAQ. CDR3 nucleotides: TGTGCCAGCAGCTTAGACCCAATCAATAATTCACCCCTCCACTTT. This codes for CASSLDPINNSPLHF.

This chain joins TRBV6-2 or TRBV6-3 and TRBJ2-7; 13 bases agree with TRBD2. J gave up 6 bases and V 6 bases, and 5 bases lay outside the gene matches. CDR3 size: 14 residues. Germline V lookup: CDR1 MNHEY, CDR2 SVGEGT. CDR3 coding DNA: TGTGCCAGCAGCGGGACTAGCGGGACGGTCGAGCAGTACTTC. It is translated as CASSGTSGTVEQYF.

A few counts support this clonotype. V gene TRBV5-1 combines with J gene TRBJ2-5; the match to TRBD2 covers 7 bases. Looked up from germline, CDR1 is SGHRS and CDR2 is YFSETQ. The CDR3 spans 16 residues. Germline trimming cut 3 bases from V and 4 bases from J; bases unmatched to any gene: 12. This chain's CDR3 is CASSSAGPIPRETQYF. Here the CDR3 DNA reads TGCGCCAGCAGCTCAGCGGGGCCCATTCCGCGAGAGACCCAGTACTTC.

This clonotype was recorded many times. The rearrangement joins TRBV27 to TRBJ1-5; D call uncertain. There are 12 residues in the CDR3. Trimming left V 5 bases short and J 9 bases short, with 11 bases between. CDR1 and CDR2 (germline): MNHEY, SMNVEV (reference sequence). The CDR3 sequence: CASSTLWGPQHF. Written as DNA, the CDR3 is TGTGCCAGCAGTACCCTTTGGGGGCCCCAGCATTTT.

The sample holds a few counts of this clonotype. The CDR3 DNA reads as TGTGCCAGCAGGACCCCGGCTCGCGGACAGGGGCCTAACACCGGGGAGCTGTTTTTT. It codes for CASRTPARGQGPNTGELFF. The rearrangement joins TRBV12-3 or TRBV12-4 to TRBJ2-2, with TRBD1 matching over 9 bases. Germline trimming cut 6 bases from V and 2 bases from J; bases unmatched to any gene: 16. The CDR3 is 19 residues long.

This clonotype has more than one count but fewer than ten. The chain uses TRBV24-1 and TRBJ2-1, with 10 bases that match TRBD2. Germline lookup yields CDR1 KGHDR and CDR2 SFDVKD. The CDR3 contains 16 residues. The ends lost 0 bases at V and 8 bases at J; junction bases unmatched: 6. CDR3 region: CATSDLQRGGLHEQFF. DNA of the CDR3: TGTGCCACCAGTGATTTGCAGCGGGGGGGCCTGCATGAGCAGTTCTTC.

There are a few counts of this clonotype. The chain employs TRBV9 and TRBJ2-3; unclear D gene. V lost 5 bases and J lost 0, with 10 bases in between. CDR1 SGDLS and CDR2 YYNGEE come from the germline V gene. This CDR3 region has 14 residues. The CDR3 is CASSLRYSTDTQYF. In nucleotides, the CDR3 is TGTGCCAGCAGTCTTAGATATAGCACAGATACGCAGTATTTT.

This clonotype was observed a few times. The rearrangement links TRBV5-4 to TRBJ2-6; D call uncertain. CDR3 length: 15 amino acids. Germline V lookup: CDR1 SGHNT, CDR2 YYREEE (reference sequence). Deletions cut 2 bases from V and 0 bases from J, with 6 bases between. CDR3 in DNA: TGTGCCAGCAGCTTTCTGATCTCTGGGGCCAACGTCCTGACTTTC. Its translation: CASSFLISGANVLTF.

This sequence joins TRBV6-5 and TRBJ1-4; 11 positions agree with TRBD1. CDR3 length: 15 residues. The germline CDR1 and CDR2 sequences are MNHEY and SVGAGI. J was trimmed by 8 bases and V by 4 bases; bases with no gene match: 6. CDR3 bases: TGTGCCAGCAGTTCGTGGACAGGGGGCGACGAAAAACTGTTTTTT. This encodes CASSSWTGGDEKLFF.

Ten or more counts support this clonotype. Here the CDR3 reads CSARAPAPGLNEQFF. In nucleotides, the CDR3 is TGCAGTGCTAGAGCCCCAGCCCCTGGTCTCAATGAGCAGTTCTTC. The J gene is TRBJ2-1, the V gene TRBV20-1; D remains unclear. The CDR3 consists of 15 residues. The germline CDR1 and CDR2 sequences are DFQATT and SNEGSKA (reference sequence). Trimming removed 1 base at V and 6 bases at J, with 16 bases between.

The genes are TRBV2 and TRBJ2-3; no definite D call. Germline CDR1 reads SNHLY; CDR2 reads FYNNEI. V was trimmed by 2 bases and J by 0 bases, leaving 6 bases between them. This CDR3 region has 14 residues. CDR3 protein: CASSEYLSTDTQYF. The CDR3 nucleotides are TGTGCCAGCAGTGAATATCTTAGCACAGATACGCAGTATTTT.

This clonotype showed up just a few times. The rearrangement uses TRBV9 and TRBJ1-2; no clear D gene. Germline V CDR1 and CDR2: SGDLS, YYNGEE. Between the trimmed V and J ends, which lost 3 bases and 3 bases, there was a span of 12 bases. The CDR3 is made up of 14 amino acids. CDR3 sequence reads: CASSERGVDYGYTF. The CDR3 DNA reads TGTGCCAGCAGCGAACGTGGGGTTGACTATGGCTACACCTTC.

Ten or more counts support this clonotype. This CDR3 reads CSSQREWHEQYF. The CDR3 DNA reads TGCAGCTCCCAGCGGGAGTGGCACGAGCAGTACTTC. The J gene is TRBJ2-7, the V gene TRBV20-1; 8 nucleotides align to TRBD2. Germline-derived CDR1 and CDR2 are DFQATT and SNEGSKA (reference sequence). The CDR3 is 12 residues long.

Only a few counts were recorded for this clonotype. This chain joins TRBV9 and TRBJ1-6; TRBD1 matches 9 bases. The germline gives CDR1 SGDLS, CDR2 YYNGEE. The CDR3 totals 16 residues. Trimming cost V 2 bases and J 5 bases; bases outside gene matches: 5. CDR3 nucleotide sequence: TGTGCCAGCAGCGTGGGGACAGGGCCTAATAATTCACCCCTCCACTTT. This sequence encodes CASSVGTGPNNSPLHF.

Ten or more counts support this clonotype. The genes are TRBV20-1 and TRBJ1-4, with D tentatively TRBD1 (6 bases). Germline V lookup: CDR1 DFQATT, CDR2 SNEGSKA (reference sequence). The CDR3 runs 14 residues. V dropped 6 bases and J dropped 0 bases, with 11 bases sitting between them. The CDR3 loop reads CSAKDSSTNEKLFF. In nucleotides, the CDR3 is TGCAGTGCAAAGGACAGTTCAACTAATGAAAAACTGTTTTTT.

This clonotype was detected only a few times. The chain links TRBV12-3 or TRBV12-4 to TRBJ2-1; TRBD2 agrees at 10 bases. V trimming: 6 bases; J trimming: 9 bases; junction bases outside the gene matches: 14. The CDR3 is made up of 16 amino acids. The CDR3 here is CASSGSGRARLGEQFF. CDR3 coding DNA: TGTGCCAGCAGCGGAAGCGGGAGGGCCCGGTTGGGTGAGCAGTTCTTC.

The chain employs TRBV6-5 and TRBJ1-1; D gene ambiguous. The CDR3 extends over 14 amino acids. Germline CDR1 is MNHEY and CDR2 is SVGAGI. Trimming took 1 base from V and 6 from J, leaving 12 bases between them. CDR3 protein: CASSYLGGRPEAFF. The DNA for the CDR3 is TGTGCCAGCAGTTACTTGGGCGGGAGGCCTGAAGCTTTCTTT.

This clonotype was observed a few times. The chain links TRBV11-2 to TRBJ2-1; 9 bases map to TRBD1. Trimming cost V 4 bases and J 7 bases; bases outside gene matches: 8. Germline CDR1 is SGHAT and CDR2 is FQNNGV. The CDR3 is 15 amino acids. CDR3 protein: CASSSRTGVWNEQFF. The CDR3 DNA follows: TGTGCCAGCAGCTCTAGGACAGGGGTATGGAATGAGCAGTTCTTC.

This clonotype was seen a handful of times. The chain links TRBV12-3 or TRBV12-4 to TRBJ1-1; D not certain. There are 15 residues in the CDR3. The V and J ends lost 5 bases and 0 bases respectively, with 13 bases between them. The CDR3 is CASSPTGSMNTEAFF. The CDR3 DNA reads TGTGCCAGCAGTCCGACTGGTAGTATGAACACTGAAGCTTTCTTT.

In DNA form, the CDR3 reads TGCGCCAGCAGCCAAGATCCGCGGCACGCGACCACAGATACGCAGTATTTT. Translation: CASSQDPRHATTDTQYF. The chain employs TRBV4-1 and TRBJ2-3, with D unclear. V lost 0 bases, J lost 2 bases, and 15 bases lay in between. Germline CDR1 MGHRA, CDR2 YSYEKL. CDR3 length: 17 amino acids.

This clonotype was picked up many times. The chain combines TRBV12-3 or TRBV12-4 with TRBJ1-5, with D perhaps TRBD1 (5 bases). V lost 3 bases to trimming and J lost 6 bases, with 9 bases between them. CDR3 size: 13 residues. The CDR3, as DNA: TGTGCCAGCAGTTTGCCGGGGCTTCAGCCCCAGCATTTT. It is translated as CASSLPGLQPQHF.

The chain links TRBV5-1 to TRBJ2-1; 9 nucleotides agree with TRBD2. This CDR3 has 15 amino acids. The V and J ends lost 4 bases and 8 bases, in that order; junction bases with no gene match: 10. Germline V gives CDR1 SGHRS, CDR2 YFSETQ. DNA for the CDR3: TGCGCCAGCAGCCGCCCCGGGACTAGCCGCCATGAGCAGTTCTTC. This translates into CASSRPGTSRHEQFF.

This clonotype was seen only a few times. The chain couples TRBV20-1 to TRBJ2-2, with 10 nucleotides matching TRBD1. The germline gives CDR1 DFQATT, CDR2 SNEGSKA (reference sequence). This CDR3 is 14 amino acids long. Unmatched junction bases numbered 3, after V lost 1 base and J lost 7 bases. The CDR3 protein is CSARVTGGIGELFF. In DNA form, the CDR3 reads TGCAGTGCTAGAGTGACAGGGGGCATCGGGGAGCTGTTTTTT.

The chain's CDR3 is CASSRPTTGENAYEQYV. In DNA form, the CDR3 reads TGCGCCAGCAGCCGACCGACCACAGGGGAAAATGCCTACGAGCAGTACGTC. This chain joins TRBV5-1 and TRBJ2-7, with 7 bases fitting TRBD1. V shed 4 bases and J 2 bases; nucleotides not matched to a gene: 15. This CDR3 has 17 amino acids. Germline lookup yields CDR1 SGHRS and CDR2 YFSETQ.

There are a few counts of this clonotype. This chain uses TRBV15 with TRBJ2-5; no definite D call. This CDR3 has 14 residues. The germline V and J ends were trimmed by 0 bases and 5 bases, with 10 bases remaining between them. Germline V lookup: CDR1 LNHNV, CDR2 YYDKDF (reference sequence). The CDR3 region is CATSRDLRPETQYF. CDR3 bases: TGTGCCACCAGCAGAGATCTAAGGCCGGAGACCCAGTACTTC.